The entry that follows covers one T cell receptor beta chain sequence. Source study methods: Estimates of nucleated cell counts were drawn from the amplification of reference gene primers. Data came from immunoSEQ multiplex PCR; TCRdb stores just in-frame clones and leaves some out. V, J and clone size reflect that table, while D and trimming were determined from the DNA. The sample gives around 110,000 clones, around 92% of which show up once; approximately 5% is in the top ten. These data originate in a study of blood T cell repertoires in COVID-19. Turning to the study itself: Sample material is recorded as cDNA or gDNA derived from T cells, B-cell-depleted T cells, or PBMCs.

The ends were cut back, 1 base at V and 4 bases at J, with 11 bases in the middle. The CDR3 is 15 amino acids. Germline V CDR1 and CDR2: SNHLY, FYNNEI. The TCR sequence derives from a man in his forties or fifties with active or convalescent COVID-19. Material: peripheral blood. The chain carries TRBV2 and TRBJ1-3; D possibly corresponds to TRBD1 (5 bases). The CDR3 region has the DNA TGTGCCAGCAGTGAAGGGGGCAGGGTGGGAAACACCATATATTTT. As protein: CASSEGGRVGNTIYF.